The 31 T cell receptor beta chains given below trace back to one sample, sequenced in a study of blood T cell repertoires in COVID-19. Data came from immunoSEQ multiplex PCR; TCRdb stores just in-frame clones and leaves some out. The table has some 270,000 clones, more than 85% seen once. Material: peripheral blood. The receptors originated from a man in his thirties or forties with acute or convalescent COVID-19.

The CDR3 nucleotides are TGTGCCAGCAGCTACGCACAGGGAAATCAGCCCCAGCATTTT. Its translation is CASSYAQGNQPQHF. V and J are TRBV4-2 and TRBJ1-5, with D possibly TRBD1 on 6 matching bases. In germline, CDR1 is LGHNA, CDR2 YNFKEQ. With 5 bases removed from V and 4 bases from J, the gap between germline ends came to 12 bases. There are 14 residues in the CDR3.

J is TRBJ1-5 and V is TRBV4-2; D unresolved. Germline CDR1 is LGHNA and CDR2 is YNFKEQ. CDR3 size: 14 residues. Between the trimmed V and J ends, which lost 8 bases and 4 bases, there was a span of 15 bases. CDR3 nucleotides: TGTGCCAGCGGATGGTCGGAGGGAAATCAGCCCCAGCATTTT. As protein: CASGWSEGNQPQHF.

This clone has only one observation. CDR3 nucleotides: TGTGCCAGCAGCTTTGAGGCGGACTATGGCTACACCTTC. This codes for CASSFEADYGYTF. The chain is built from TRBV7-9 and TRBJ1-2; no definite D call. This CDR3 comprises 13 residues. V was trimmed by 3 bases and J by 3 bases, leaving 8 bases between them. Germline CDR1 is SEHNR and CDR2 is FQNEAQ (reference sequence).

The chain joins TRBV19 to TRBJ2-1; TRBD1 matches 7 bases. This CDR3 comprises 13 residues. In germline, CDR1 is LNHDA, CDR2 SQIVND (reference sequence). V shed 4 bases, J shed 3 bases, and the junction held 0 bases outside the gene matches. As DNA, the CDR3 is TGTGCCAGTAGTAGGGACAGCTACAATGAGCAGTTCTTC. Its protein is CASSRDSYNEQFF.

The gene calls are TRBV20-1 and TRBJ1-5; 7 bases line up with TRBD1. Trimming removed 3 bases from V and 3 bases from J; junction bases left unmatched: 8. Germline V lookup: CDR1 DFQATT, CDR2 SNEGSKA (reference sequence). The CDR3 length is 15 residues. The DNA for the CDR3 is TGCAGTGCTAGTAGGGGGCGGTCAGACAATCAGCCCCAGCATTTT. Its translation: CSASRGRSDNQPQHF.

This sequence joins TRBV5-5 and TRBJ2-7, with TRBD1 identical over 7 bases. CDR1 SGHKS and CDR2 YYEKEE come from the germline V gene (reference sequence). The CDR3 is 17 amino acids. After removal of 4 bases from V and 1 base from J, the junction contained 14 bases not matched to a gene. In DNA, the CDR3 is TGTGCCAGCAGCCCTTTGACAGGGTCCAGGAGGTCCTACGAGCAGTACTTC. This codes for CASSPLTGSRRSYEQYF.

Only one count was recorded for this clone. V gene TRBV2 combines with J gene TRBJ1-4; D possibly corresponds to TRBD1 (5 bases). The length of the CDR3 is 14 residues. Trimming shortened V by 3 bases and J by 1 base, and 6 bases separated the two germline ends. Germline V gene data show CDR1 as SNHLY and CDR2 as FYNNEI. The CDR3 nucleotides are TGTGCCAGCAGTGAGGGGGGAACTAATGAAAAACTGTTTTTT. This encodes CASSEGGTNEKLFF.

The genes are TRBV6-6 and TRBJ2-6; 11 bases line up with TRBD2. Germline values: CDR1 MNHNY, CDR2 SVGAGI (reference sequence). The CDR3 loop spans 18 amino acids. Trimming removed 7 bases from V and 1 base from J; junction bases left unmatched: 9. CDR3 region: CASTRSGGALSGANVLTF. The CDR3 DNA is TGTGCCAGCACTCGTAGCGGGGGGGCCTTGTCTGGGGCCAACGTCCTGACTTTC.

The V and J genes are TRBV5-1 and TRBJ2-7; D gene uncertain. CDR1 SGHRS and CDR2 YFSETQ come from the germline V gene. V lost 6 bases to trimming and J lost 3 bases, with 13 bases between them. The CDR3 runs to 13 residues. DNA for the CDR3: TGCGCCAGCAAGACTCAAGAGCACTACGAGCAGTACTTC. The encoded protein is CASKTQEHYEQYF.

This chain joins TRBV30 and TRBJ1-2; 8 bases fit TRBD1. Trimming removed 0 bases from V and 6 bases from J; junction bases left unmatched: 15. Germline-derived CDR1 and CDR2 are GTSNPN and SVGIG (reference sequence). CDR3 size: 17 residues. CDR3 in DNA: TGTGCCTGGAGTGTACTAAGTTCTCGCCGGGACAGGCATGGCTACACCTTC. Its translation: CAWSVLSSRRDRHGYTF.

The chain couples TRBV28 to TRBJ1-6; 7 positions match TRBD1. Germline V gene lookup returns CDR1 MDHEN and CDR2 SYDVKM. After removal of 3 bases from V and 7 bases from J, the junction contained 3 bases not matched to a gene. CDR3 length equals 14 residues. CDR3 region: CASSLTGLNSPLHF. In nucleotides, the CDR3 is TGTGCCAGCAGTTTGACAGGGTTGAATTCACCCCTCCACTTT. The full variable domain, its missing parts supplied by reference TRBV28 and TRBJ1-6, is DVKVTQSSRYLVKRTGEKVFLECVQDMDHENMFWYRQDPGLGLRLIYFSYDVKMKEKGDIPEGYSVSREKKERFSLILESASTNQTSMYLCASSLTGLNSPLHFGNGTRLTVT.

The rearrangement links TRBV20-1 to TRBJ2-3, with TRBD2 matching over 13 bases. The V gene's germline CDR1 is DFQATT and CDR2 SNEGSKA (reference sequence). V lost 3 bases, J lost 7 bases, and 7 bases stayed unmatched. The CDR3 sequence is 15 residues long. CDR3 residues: CSASNRGTSGNTQYF. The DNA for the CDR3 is TGCAGTGCTAGTAACAGAGGGACTAGCGGGAATACGCAGTATTTT.

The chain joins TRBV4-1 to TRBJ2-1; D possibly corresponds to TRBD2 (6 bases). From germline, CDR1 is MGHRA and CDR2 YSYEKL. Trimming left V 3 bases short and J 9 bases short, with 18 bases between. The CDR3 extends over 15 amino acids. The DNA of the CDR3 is TGCGCCAGCAGCCAGGAGGGACGGACCGGGGGTGAGCAGTTCTTC. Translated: CASSQEGRTGGEQFF.

The chain's CDR3 is CASSLGRGSEQYF. The CDR3 DNA reads TGTGCCAGCAGTTTAGGGAGGGGATCCGAGCAGTACTTC. V and J are TRBV28 and TRBJ2-7; 7 nucleotides line up with TRBD2. The CDR3 length is 13 residues. Germline V gives CDR1 MDHEN, CDR2 SYDVKM. The V segment lost 2 bases and the J segment 6 bases; nucleotides outside the gene matches: 4.

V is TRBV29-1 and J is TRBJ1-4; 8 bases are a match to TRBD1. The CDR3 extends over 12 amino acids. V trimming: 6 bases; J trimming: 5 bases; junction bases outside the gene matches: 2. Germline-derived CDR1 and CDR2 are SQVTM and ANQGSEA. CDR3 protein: CSVRGLNEKLFF. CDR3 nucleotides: TGCAGCGTCAGGGGGCTGAATGAAAAACTGTTTTTT. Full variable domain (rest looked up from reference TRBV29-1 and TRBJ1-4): SAVISQKPSRDICQRGTSLTIQCQVDSQVTMMFWYRQQPGQSLTLIATANQGSEATYESGFVIDKFPISRPNLTFSTLTVSNMSPEDSSIYLCSVRGLNEKLFFGSGTQLSVL.

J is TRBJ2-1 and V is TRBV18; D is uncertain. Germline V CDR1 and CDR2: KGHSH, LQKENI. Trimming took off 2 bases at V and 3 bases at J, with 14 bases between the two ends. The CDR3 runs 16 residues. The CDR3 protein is CASSPVSQALYNEQFF. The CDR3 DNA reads TGTGCCAGCTCACCAGTGTCCCAGGCACTCTACAATGAGCAGTTCTTC.

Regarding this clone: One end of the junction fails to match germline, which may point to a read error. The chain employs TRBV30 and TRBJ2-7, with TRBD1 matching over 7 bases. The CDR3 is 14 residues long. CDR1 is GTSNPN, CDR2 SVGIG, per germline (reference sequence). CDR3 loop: CAWSVQGQVGGRDF. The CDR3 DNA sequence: TGTGCCTGGAGTGTACAGGGGCAGGTAGGAGGTAGGGACTTC.

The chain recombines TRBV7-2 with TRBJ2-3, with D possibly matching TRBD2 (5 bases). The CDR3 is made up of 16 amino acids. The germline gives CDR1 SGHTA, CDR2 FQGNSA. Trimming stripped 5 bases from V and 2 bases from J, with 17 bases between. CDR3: CASSPNPRGLTDTQYF. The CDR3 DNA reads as TGTGCCAGCAGCCCCAACCCCAGAGGACTCACAGATACGCAGTATTTT.

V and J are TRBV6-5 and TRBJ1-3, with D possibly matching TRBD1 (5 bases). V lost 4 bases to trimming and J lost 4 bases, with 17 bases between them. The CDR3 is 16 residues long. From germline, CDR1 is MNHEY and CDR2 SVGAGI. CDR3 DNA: TGTGCCAGCAGTTTGAACGCAGGGCTTGGCGGAAACACCATATATTTT. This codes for CASSLNAGLGGNTIYF.

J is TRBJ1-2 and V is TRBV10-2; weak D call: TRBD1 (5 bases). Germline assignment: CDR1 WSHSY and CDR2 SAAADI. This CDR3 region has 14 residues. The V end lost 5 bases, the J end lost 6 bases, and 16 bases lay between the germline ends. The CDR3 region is CASSRQSAGNGYTF. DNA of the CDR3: TGCGCCAGCAGTAGACAGTCGGCTGGGAATGGCTACACCTTC.

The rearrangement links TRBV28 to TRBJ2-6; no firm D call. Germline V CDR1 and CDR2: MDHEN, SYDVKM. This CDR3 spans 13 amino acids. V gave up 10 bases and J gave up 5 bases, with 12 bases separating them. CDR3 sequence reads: CATLTIWANVLTF. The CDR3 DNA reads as TGTGCCACCCTAACTATCTGGGCCAACGTCCTGACTTTC.

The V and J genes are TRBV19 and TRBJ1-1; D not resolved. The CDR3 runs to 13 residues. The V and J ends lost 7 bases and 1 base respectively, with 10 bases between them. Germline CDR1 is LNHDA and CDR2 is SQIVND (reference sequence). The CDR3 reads CASKEGTNTEAFF. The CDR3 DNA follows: TGTGCCAGTAAGGAGGGTACGAACACTGAAGCTTTCTTT.

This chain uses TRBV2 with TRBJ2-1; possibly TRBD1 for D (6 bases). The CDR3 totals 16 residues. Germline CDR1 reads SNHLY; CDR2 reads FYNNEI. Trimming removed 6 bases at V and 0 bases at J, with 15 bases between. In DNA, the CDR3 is TGTGCCAGCAGAGCTGGGACACGGAGCTCCTACAATGAGCAGTTCTTC. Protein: CASRAGTRSSYNEQFF. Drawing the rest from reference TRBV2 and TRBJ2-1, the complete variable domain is EPEVTQTPSHQVTQMGQEVILRCVPISNHLYFYWYRQILGQKVEFLVSFYNNEISEKSEIFDDQFSVERPDGSNFTLKIRSTKLEDSAMYFCASRAGTRSSYNEQFFGPGTRLTVL.

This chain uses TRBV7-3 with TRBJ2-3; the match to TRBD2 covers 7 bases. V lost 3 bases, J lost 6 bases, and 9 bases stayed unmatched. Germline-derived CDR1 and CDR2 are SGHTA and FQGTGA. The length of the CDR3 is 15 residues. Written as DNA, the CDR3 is TGTGCCAGCAGCTTCGATCGGCGGGAGCGGGATACGCAGTATTTT. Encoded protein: CASSFDRRERDTQYF.

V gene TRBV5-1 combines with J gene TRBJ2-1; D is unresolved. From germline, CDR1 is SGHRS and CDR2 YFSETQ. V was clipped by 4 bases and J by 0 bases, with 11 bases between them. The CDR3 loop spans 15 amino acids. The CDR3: CASSQTLSSYNEQFF. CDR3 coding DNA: TGCGCCAGCAGCCAAACTTTGAGCTCCTACAATGAGCAGTTCTTC.

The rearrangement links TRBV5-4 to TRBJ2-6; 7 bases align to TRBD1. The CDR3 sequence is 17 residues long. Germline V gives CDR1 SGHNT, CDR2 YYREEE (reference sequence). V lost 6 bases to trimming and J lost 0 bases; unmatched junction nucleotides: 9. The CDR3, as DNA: TGTGCCAGCACCATCAGGACAGGATTCTCTGGGGCCAACGTCCTGACTTTC. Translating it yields CASTIRTGFSGANVLTF.

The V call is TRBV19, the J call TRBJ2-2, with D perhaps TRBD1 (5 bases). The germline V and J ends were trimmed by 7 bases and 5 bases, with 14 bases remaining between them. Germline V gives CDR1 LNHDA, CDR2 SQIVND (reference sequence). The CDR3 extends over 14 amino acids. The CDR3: CASNNGRATGELFF. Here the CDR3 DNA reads TGTGCCAGTAATAACGGCAGGGCGACCGGGGAGCTGTTTTTT.

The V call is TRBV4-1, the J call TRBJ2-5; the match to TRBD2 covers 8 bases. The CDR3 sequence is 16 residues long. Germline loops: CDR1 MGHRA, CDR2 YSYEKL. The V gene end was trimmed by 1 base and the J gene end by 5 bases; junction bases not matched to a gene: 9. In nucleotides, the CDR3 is TGCGCCAGCAGCCAAGGGAACGGGGGGGCCGGTGAGACCCAGTACTTC. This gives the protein CASSQGNGGAGETQYF.

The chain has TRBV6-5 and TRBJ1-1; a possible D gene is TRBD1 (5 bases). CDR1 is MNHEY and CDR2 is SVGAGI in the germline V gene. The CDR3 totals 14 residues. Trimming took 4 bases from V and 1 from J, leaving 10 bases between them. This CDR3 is CASSFFTGNTEAFF. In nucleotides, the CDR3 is TGTGCCAGCAGTTTTTTTACAGGGAACACTGAAGCTTTCTTT.

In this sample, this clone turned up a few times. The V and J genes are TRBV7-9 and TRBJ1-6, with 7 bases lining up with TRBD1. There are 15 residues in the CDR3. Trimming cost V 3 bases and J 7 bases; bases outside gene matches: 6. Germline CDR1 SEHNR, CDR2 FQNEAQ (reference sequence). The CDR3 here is CASSLVGQPNSPLHF. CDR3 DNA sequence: TGTGCCAGCAGCTTGGTGGGACAGCCCAATTCACCCCTCCACTTT.

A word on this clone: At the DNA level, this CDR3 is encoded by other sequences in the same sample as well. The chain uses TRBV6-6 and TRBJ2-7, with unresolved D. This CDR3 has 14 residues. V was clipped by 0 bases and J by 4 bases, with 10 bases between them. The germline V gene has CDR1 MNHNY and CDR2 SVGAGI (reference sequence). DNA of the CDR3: TGTGCCAGCAGTTACTCAAAACGAACATACGAGCAGTACTTC. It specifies CASSYSKRTYEQYF.